The 21 T cell receptor beta chains reported below all come from one sample, sequenced in a study of T cell responses to AZD1222 COVID-19 vaccine. Assay used: immunoSEQ multiplex PCR; TCRdb lists only in-frame clones, some missing. The sample lists roughly 150,000 clones; over 85% were seen once. The specimen comprised peripheral blood, sampled on day 0 of AZD1222 vaccination. All receptors come from an adult in good health.

This clone was observed a single time. The chain is built from TRBV7-9 and TRBJ1-2, with TRBD1 matching 10 bases. The CDR3 is 17 residues long. In germline, CDR1 is SEHNR, CDR2 FQNEAQ (reference sequence). V shed 4 bases and J 1 base; nucleotides not matched to a gene: 9. CDR3 region: CASSSTGTGDFNYGYTF. CDR3 DNA: TGTGCCAGCAGCTCCACCGGGACAGGGGATTTTAACTATGGCTACACCTTC.

CDR3 DNA: TGCAGCGTTGTTAGGTCTAGCGGGGGCGTCGCAGATACGCAGTATTTT. Encoded protein: CSVVRSSGGVADTQYF. The rearrangement links TRBV29-1 to TRBJ2-3, with TRBD2 identical over 10 bases. There are 16 residues in the CDR3. CDR1 is SQVTM and CDR2 is ANQGSEA in the germline V gene. J lost 4 bases, V lost 4 bases, and 11 bases had no gene match.

This clone was counted a single time. The rearrangement joins TRBV29-1 to TRBJ1-2; D possibly corresponds to TRBD1 (5 bases). Germline CDR1 is SQVTM and CDR2 is ANQGSEA. CDR3 size: 12 residues. V lost 7 bases and J 3 bases, leaving 12 bases between the germline ends. This chain's CDR3 is CSAVTVYYGYTF. In DNA form, the CDR3 reads TGCAGCGCTGTGACAGTCTACTATGGCTACACCTTC.

This clone is a singleton in its sample. The chain employs TRBV10-1 and TRBJ2-7; 7 nucleotides agree with TRBD2. There are 14 residues in the CDR3. Germline CDR1 is WNHNN and CDR2 is SYGVQD (reference sequence). V gave up 9 bases and J gave up 3 bases; unmatched junction bases: 11. In DNA, the CDR3 is TGCGCCAGTTCGGCGGGGGTGTCGGGCTACGAGCAGTACTTC. Its protein is CASSAGVSGYEQYF.

This clone was counted between two and nine times. The chain uses TRBV7-9 and TRBJ1-5; D gene ambiguous. The CDR3 length is 12 residues. Germline V gene sequence: CDR1 SEHNR, CDR2 FQNEAQ (reference sequence). V was cut by 5 bases and J by 5 bases, with 7 bases left in between. The CDR3 here is CASSRIDQPQHF. In DNA form, the CDR3 reads TGTGCCAGCAGCCGGATTGATCAGCCCCAGCATTTT.

V gene TRBV7-2 combines with J gene TRBJ1-1; perhaps TRBD1 as D (5 bases). The germline CDR1 and CDR2 sequences are SGHTA and FQGNSA. The CDR3 sequence is 15 residues long. The V and J ends lost 4 bases and 0 bases respectively, with 12 bases between them. For the CDR3, the DNA is TGTGCCAGCAGCTACCAGCCGGGGGTGAACACTGAAGCTTTCTTT. This encodes CASSYQPGVNTEAFF.

This chain links TRBV5-1 with TRBJ1-6; the match to TRBD1 covers 8 bases. The CDR3 has 14 residues. V was clipped by 2 bases and J by 10 bases; unmatched bases: 5. Germline CDR1 is SGHRS and CDR2 is YFSETQ. Here the CDR3 DNA reads TGCGCCAGCAGCTTCCGGACAGGGACCTCACCCCTCCACTTT. Translated, it gives CASSFRTGTSPLHF.

This chain joins TRBV12-5 and TRBJ2-2; 10 bases agree with TRBD1. The germline gives CDR1 LGHNT, CDR2 FRNRAP. The CDR3 runs to 15 residues. The trim removed 5 bases at V and 4 bases at J, leaving 4 bases unmatched. As DNA, the CDR3 is TGTGCTAGTGGTCGACAGGGGGCGGGCACCGGGGAGCTGTTTTTT. Encoded protein: CASGRQGAGTGELFF.

In this sample, this clone turned up a few times. The CDR3 spells CASSSLGQRPNTGELFF. CDR3 sequence (DNA): TGTGCCAGCAGCTCCCTTGGCCAGCGGCCGAACACCGGGGAGCTGTTTTTT. The V and J genes are TRBV7-9 and TRBJ2-2, with a weak D call TRBD2 (5 bases). Germline V gene lookup returns CDR1 SEHNR and CDR2 FQNEAQ (reference sequence). This CDR3 is 17 amino acids long. V was shortened by 4 bases and J by 0 bases, with 15 bases between the two germline ends. Looking up the rest from reference TRBV7-9 and TRBJ2-2 gives the full variable domain: DTGVSQNPRHKITKRGQNVTFRCDPISEHNRLYWYRQTLGQGPEFLTYFQNEAQLEKSRLLSDRFSAERPKGSFSTLEIQRTEQGDSAMYLCASSSLGQRPNTGELFFGEGSRLTVL.

The V and J genes are TRBV13 and TRBJ2-5; weak D call: TRBD1 (5 bases). Germline V gene lookup returns CDR1 PRHDT and CDR2 FYEKMQ (reference sequence). The CDR3 length is 13 residues. V gave up 4 bases and J gave up 3 bases, with 9 bases separating them. Here the CDR3 reads CASSSTGKETQYF. The CDR3 DNA reads as TGTGCCAGCAGCTCCACAGGAAAAGAGACCCAGTACTTC. Full variable domain (outside the CDR3, taken from reference TRBV13 and TRBJ2-5): AAGVIQSPRHLIKEKRETATLKCYPIPRHDTVYWYQQGPGQDPQFLISFYEKMQSDKGSIPDRFSAQQFSDYHSELNMSSLELGDSALYFCASSSTGKETQYFGPGTRLLVL.

V gene TRBV4-3 combines with J gene TRBJ1-2; the D gene is possibly TRBD1 (5 bases). Germline CDR1 LGHNA, CDR2 YSLEER. Trimming pared 2 bases from V and 3 bases from J, leaving 16 bases between. The CDR3 is 16 amino acids. The CDR3 spells CASSQLKAAQDYGYTF. The CDR3 DNA reads as TGCGCCAGCAGCCAACTAAAGGCGGCACAGGACTATGGCTACACCTTC.

The chain links TRBV5-1 to TRBJ1-2, with a possible D match to TRBD1 (5 bases). The CDR3 is 13 amino acids. Germline loops: CDR1 SGHRS, CDR2 YFSETQ. Trimming left V 0 bases short and J 4 bases short, with 7 bases between. CDR3 bases: TGCGCCAGCAGCTTGGACAGGCTCTATGGCTACACCTTC. This gives the protein CASSLDRLYGYTF. Using reference TRBV5-1 and TRBJ1-2 for the parts outside the CDR3, the full variable domain is KAGVTQTPRYLIKTRGQQVTLSCSPISGHRSVSWYQQTPGQGLQFLFEYFSETQRNKGNFPGRFSGRQFSNSRSEMNVSTLELGDSALYLCASSLDRLYGYTFGSGTRLTVV.

The J gene is TRBJ2-1, the V gene TRBV7-3; D may be TRBD2 (6 bases). This CDR3 contains 15 residues. Germline CDR1 SGHTA, CDR2 FQGTGA. Trimming left V 4 bases short and J 3 bases short, with 13 bases between. In nucleotides, the CDR3 is TGTGCCAGCAGCTCTAGTGGGGGACTCTACAATGAGCAGTTCTTC. Encoded protein: CASSSSGGLYNEQFF. Full variable domain (missing parts from reference TRBV7-3 and TRBJ2-1): GAGVSQTPSNKVTEKGKYVELRCDPISGHTALYWYRQSLGQGPEFLIYFQGTGAADDSGLPNDRFFAVRPEGSVSTLKIQRTERGDSAVYLCASSSSGGLYNEQFFGPGTRLTVL.

This chain uses TRBV7-6 with TRBJ2-3; possibly TRBD2 for D (6 bases). Germline CDR1 is SGHVS and CDR2 is FNYEAQ. With 2 bases removed from V and 4 bases from J, the gap between germline ends came to 13 bases. CDR3 length: 15 amino acids. For the CDR3, the DNA is TGTGCCAGCAGCTTACTCTTGACGGGAGCAGATACGCAGTATTTT. Protein product: CASSLLLTGADTQYF.

The chain employs TRBV5-5 and TRBJ1-2, with 9 bases matching TRBD1. The J segment lost 7 bases and the V segment lost 5 bases, leaving 9 bases of the junction unmatched. Germline loops: CDR1 SGHKS, CDR2 YYEKEE (reference sequence). This CDR3 spans 14 amino acids. The CDR3 DNA is TGTGCCAGCAGAACTCGGGACAGGGAGTTTGGCTACACCTTC. Translating gives CASRTRDREFGYTF. Supplemented by reference TRBV5-5 and TRBJ1-2, the full variable domain reads DAGVTQSPTHLIKTRGQQVTLRCSPISGHKSVSWYQQVLGQGPQFIFQYYEKEERGRGNFPDRFSARQFPNYSSELNVNALLLGDSALYLCASRTRDREFGYTFGSGTRLTVV.

The CDR3 sequence: CASEGGARSGNTIYF. DNA of the CDR3: TGTGCCTCCGAGGGGGGAGCCCGCTCTGGAAACACCATATATTTT. The rearrangement uses TRBV19 and TRBJ1-3; weak D call: TRBD1 (6 bases). CDR3 length equals 15 residues. The germline gives CDR1 LNHDA, CDR2 SQIVND (reference sequence). The ends were cut back, 11 bases at V and 0 bases at J, with 17 bases in the middle.

This chain joins TRBV9 and TRBJ2-2, with D unclear. CDR1 SGDLS and CDR2 YYNGEE come from the germline V gene. V lost 4 bases to trimming and J lost 4 bases, with 11 bases between them. This CDR3 is 14 amino acids long. As DNA, the CDR3 is TGTGCCAGCAGCTCCCAATTAGGCACCGGGGAGCTGTTTTTT. Translated: CASSSQLGTGELFF.

For the CDR3, the DNA is TGTGCCAGCAGCTTCGGGGCGCTGGGGGGGTCACCCCTCCACTTT. The encoded protein is CASSFGALGGSPLHF. The chain has TRBV5-4 and TRBJ1-6, with a weak D call TRBD1 (5 bases). The germline CDR1 and CDR2 sequences are SGHNT and YYREEE (reference sequence). Trimming pared 2 bases from V and 10 bases from J, leaving 16 bases between. This CDR3 spans 15 amino acids.

V and J are TRBV27 and TRBJ2-4, with D possibly being TRBD2 (5 bases). The germline V gene encodes CDR1 MNHEY and CDR2 SMNVEV (reference sequence). Trimming took 3 bases from V and 0 from J, leaving 18 bases between them. There are 18 residues in the CDR3. CDR3 region: CASSLRVSRTLAKNIQYF. CDR3 nucleotides: TGTGCCAGCAGTTTGAGGGTTAGCAGAACCCTAGCCAAAAACATTCAGTACTTC.

The chain carries TRBV12-3 or TRBV12-4 and TRBJ1-2, with D unclear. Trimming took 5 bases from V and 8 from J, leaving 15 bases between them. CDR3 length: 13 amino acids. This CDR3 is CASSLSGNLGYTF. DNA of the CDR3: TGTGCCAGCAGTCTATCGGGGAATCTAGGCTACACCTTC.

V gene TRBV2 combines with J gene TRBJ1-6, with D unclear. Germline V gives CDR1 SNHLY, CDR2 FYNNEI. The CDR3 runs to 14 residues. Trimming removed 7 bases at V and 4 bases at J, with 11 bases between. CDR3 loop: CASKIRDYNSPLHF. The CDR3, as DNA: TGTGCCAGCAAGATCAGAGATTATAATTCACCCCTCCACTTT.